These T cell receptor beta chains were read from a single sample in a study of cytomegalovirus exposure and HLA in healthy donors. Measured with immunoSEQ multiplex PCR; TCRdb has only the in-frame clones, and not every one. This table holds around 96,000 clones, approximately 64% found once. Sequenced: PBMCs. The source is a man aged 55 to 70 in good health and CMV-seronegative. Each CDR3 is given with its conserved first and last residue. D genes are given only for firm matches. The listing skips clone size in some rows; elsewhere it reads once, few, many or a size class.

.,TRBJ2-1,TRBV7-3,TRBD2,CASTVAGGVNEQFF,TGTGCCAGCACGGTAGCGGGGGGCGTCAATGAGCAGTTCTTC
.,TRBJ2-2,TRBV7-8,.,CASSLITNTGELFF,TGTGCCAGCAGCTTAATAACGAACACCGGGGAGCTGTTTTTT
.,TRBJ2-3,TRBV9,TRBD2,CASSSRIAGTLPDTQYF,TGTGCCAGCAGCAGTCGAATAGCGGGAACCCTCCCAGATACGCAGTATTTT
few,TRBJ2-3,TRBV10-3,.,CAIRNGTLLTDTQYF,TGTGCCATCAGGAACGGGACTCTTCTCACAGATACGCAGTATTTT
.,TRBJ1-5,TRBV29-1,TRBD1,CSVGRGGQGNNQPQHF,TGCAGCGTTGGGAGGGGCGGACAGGGGAACAATCAGCCCCAGCATTTT
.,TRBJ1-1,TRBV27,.,CASSFWGRTNTEAFF,TGTGCCAGCAGTTTTTGGGGGCGCACCAACACTGAAGCTTTCTTT
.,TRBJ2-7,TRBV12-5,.,CASGLGLTGYEQYF,TGTGCTAGTGGTTTGGGACTGACCGGCTACGAGCAGTACTTC
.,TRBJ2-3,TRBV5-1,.,CASSPRLGGTDTQYF,TGCGCCAGCAGCCCGCGACTAGGAGGCACAGATACGCAGTATTTT
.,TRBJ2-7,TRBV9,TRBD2,CASSSSSGSPYEQYF,TGTGCCAGCAGCTCTTCTAGCGGAAGCCCATACGAGCAGTACTTC
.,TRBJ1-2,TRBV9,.,CASSADRDFRSGYTF,TGTGCCAGCAGTGCCGACCGGGACTTTAGGAGTGGCTACACCTTC
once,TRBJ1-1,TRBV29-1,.,CSVGKTGTEAFF,TGCAGCGTGGGAAAAACAGGGACTGAAGCTTTCTTT
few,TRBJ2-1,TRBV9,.,CASSVSGNEQFF,TGTGCCAGCAGCGTCTCCGGGAATGAGCAGTTCTTC
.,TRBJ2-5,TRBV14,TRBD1,CASSRSGGSETQYF,TGTGCCAGCAGCCGATCAGGGGGATCAGAGACCCAGTACTTC
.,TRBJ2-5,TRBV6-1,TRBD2,CASLAGVETQYF,TGTGCCAGCTTAGCGGGAGTCGAGACCCAGTACTTC
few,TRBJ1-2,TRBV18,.,CASSPPEGGYTF,TGTGCCAGCTCACCACCGGAGGGTGGCTACACCTTC
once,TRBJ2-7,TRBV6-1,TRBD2,CASLPPGGYEQYF,TGTGCCAGCTTGCCGCCGGGGGGATACGAGCAGTACTTC
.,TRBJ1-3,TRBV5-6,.,CASNLKGYRNTIYF,TGTGCCAGCAACCTGAAGGGGTACAGGAACACCATATATTTT
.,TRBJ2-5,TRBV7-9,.,CASSPAGTGETQYF,TGTGCCAGCAGCCCGGCGGGTACTGGGGAGACCCAGTACTTC
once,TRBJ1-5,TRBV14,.,CASSQSGRAQPQHF,TGTGCCAGCAGCCAATCCGGGCGGGCTCAGCCCCAGCATTTT
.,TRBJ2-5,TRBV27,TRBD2,CASSLRGGLRRETQYF,TGTGCCAGCAGTTTGCGGGGGGGCTTACGTCGAGAGACCCAGTACTTC
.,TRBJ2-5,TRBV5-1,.,CASSPWAGQETQYF,TGCGCCAGCAGCCCCTGGGCAGGCCAAGAGACCCAGTACTTC
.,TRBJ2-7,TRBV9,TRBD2,CASSLAGSSSYEQYF,TGTGCCAGCAGTCTAGCGGGGTCGAGCTCCTACGAGCAGTACTTC
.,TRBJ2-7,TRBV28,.,CAGSRGYEQYF,TGTGCCGGGAGCCGAGGGTACGAGCAGTACTTC
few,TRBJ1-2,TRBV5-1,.,CASSPSPPGYYGYTF,TGCGCCAGCAGCCCCAGCCCGCCCGGGTACTATGGCTACACCTTC
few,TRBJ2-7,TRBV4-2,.,CASSPGLSYEQYF,TGTGCCAGCAGCCCTGGACTATCCTACGAGCAGTACTTC
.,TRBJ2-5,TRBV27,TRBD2,CASKGERGGQETQYF,TGTGCCAGCAAGGGAGAGCGGGGGGGCCAAGAGACCCAGTACTTC
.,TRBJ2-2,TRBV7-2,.,CASSQQGPTGELFF,TGTGCCAGCAGCCAACAGGGTCCGACCGGGGAGCTGTTTTTT
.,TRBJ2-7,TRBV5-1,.,CASSLISGGSYEQYF,TGCGCCAGCAGCTTAATTTCGGGCGGGTCCTACGAGCAGTACTTC
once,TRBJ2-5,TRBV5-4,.,CASSPRTPYFDQYF,TGTGCCAGCAGCCCTCGGACACCGTACTTCGACCAGTACTTC
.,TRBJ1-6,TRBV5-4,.,CASSLTQGRNSPLHF,TGTGCCAGCAGCTTAACTCAGGGGCGGAATTCACCCCTCCACTTT
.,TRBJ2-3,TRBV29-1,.,CSASRGFTDTQYF,TGCAGTGCTTCTAGGGGTTTTACAGATACGCAGTATTTT
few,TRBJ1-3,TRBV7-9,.,CASSLGGRLDPGNTIYF,TGTGCCAGCAGCCTAGGTGGCAGGCTGGATCCTGGAAACACCATATATTTT
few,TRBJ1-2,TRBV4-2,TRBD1,CASSQGTGDGYTF,TGTGCCAGCAGCCAAGGGACAGGGGATGGCTACACCTTC
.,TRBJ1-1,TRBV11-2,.,CASSSRSNTEAFF,TGTGCCAGCAGCTCGAGATCGAACACTGAAGCTTTCTTT
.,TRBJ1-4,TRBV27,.,CASSPDTLNEKLFF,TGTGCCAGCAGTCCAGACACCCTTAATGAAAAACTGTTTTTT
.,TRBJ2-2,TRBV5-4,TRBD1,CASSSKDRGAGELFF,TGTGCCAGCAGCTCAAAGGACAGGGGGGCCGGGGAGCTGTTTTTT
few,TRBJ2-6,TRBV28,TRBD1,CASSGKRGQGRSGANVLTF,TGTGCCAGCAGCGGGAAACGGGGACAGGGGCGCTCTGGGGCCAACGTCCTGACTTTC
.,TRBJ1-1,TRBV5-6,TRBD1,CASSGTGQGNTEAFF,TGTGCCAGCAGCGGGACGGGACAGGGTAACACTGAAGCTTTCTTT
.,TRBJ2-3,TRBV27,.,CASTPLLSSTDTQYF,TGTGCCAGCACCCCTCTTCTATCTAGCACAGATACGCAGTATTTT
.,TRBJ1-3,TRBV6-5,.,CASTDGQFSGNTIYF,TGTGCCAGCACCGATGGACAGTTCTCTGGAAACACCATATATTTT
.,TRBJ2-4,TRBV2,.,CASSVPGTAKNIQYF,TGTGCCAGCAGTGTTCCGGGAACCGCCAAAAACATTCAGTACTTC
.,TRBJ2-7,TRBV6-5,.,CASSYVRGGYEQYF,TGTGCCAGCAGTTACGTTCGCGGCGGATACGAGCAGTACTTC
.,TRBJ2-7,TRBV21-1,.,CASSKGADWRYEQYF,TGTGCCAGCAGCAAGGGAGCGGACTGGCGTTACGAGCAGTACTTC
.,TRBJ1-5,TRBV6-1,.,CASSEGTQGGHQPQHF,TGTGCCAGCAGTGAAGGGACCCAGGGAGGTCATCAGCCCCAGCATTTT
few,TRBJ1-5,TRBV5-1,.,CASSPSGSSNQPQHF,TGCGCCAGCAGCCCATCAGGTAGTAGCAATCAGCCCCAGCATTTT
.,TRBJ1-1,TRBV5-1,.,CASSPLQGSTEAFF,TGCGCCAGCAGCCCCCTTCAGGGATCCACTGAAGCTTTCTTT
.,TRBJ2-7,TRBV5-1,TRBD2,CASSFRLAGQGGEQYF,TGCGCCAGCAGCTTTCGCCTAGCGGGCCAGGGTGGGGAGCAGTACTTC
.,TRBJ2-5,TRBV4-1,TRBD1,CASSQKGQGVPQEQYF,TGCGCCAGCAGCCAGAAGGGACAGGGAGTCCCTCAAGAGCAGTACTTC
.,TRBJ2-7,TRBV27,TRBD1,CASNQQGAREQYF,TGTGCCAGCAATCAGCAGGGGGCGCGTGAGCAGTACTTC
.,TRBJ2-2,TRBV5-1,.,CASSTDRPGELFF,TGCGCCAGCAGCACTGACAGGCCCGGGGAGCTGTTTTTT
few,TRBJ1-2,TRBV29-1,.,CSVEQANYGYTF,TGCAGCGTTGAACAGGCAAACTATGGCTACACCTTC
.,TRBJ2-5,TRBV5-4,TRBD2,CASTTGPGGGSQRETQYF,TGTGCCAGCACTACCGGACCAGGCGGGGGTTCTCAAAGGGAGACCCAGTACTTC
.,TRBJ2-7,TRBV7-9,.,CASSHLGSGTSSYEQYF,TGTGCCAGCAGCCACCTTGGTTCCGGGACAAGCTCCTACGAGCAGTACTTC
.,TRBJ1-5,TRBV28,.,CASSPLDTYSNQPQHF,TGTGCCAGCAGTCCTCTGGACACCTATAGCAATCAGCCCCAGCATTTT